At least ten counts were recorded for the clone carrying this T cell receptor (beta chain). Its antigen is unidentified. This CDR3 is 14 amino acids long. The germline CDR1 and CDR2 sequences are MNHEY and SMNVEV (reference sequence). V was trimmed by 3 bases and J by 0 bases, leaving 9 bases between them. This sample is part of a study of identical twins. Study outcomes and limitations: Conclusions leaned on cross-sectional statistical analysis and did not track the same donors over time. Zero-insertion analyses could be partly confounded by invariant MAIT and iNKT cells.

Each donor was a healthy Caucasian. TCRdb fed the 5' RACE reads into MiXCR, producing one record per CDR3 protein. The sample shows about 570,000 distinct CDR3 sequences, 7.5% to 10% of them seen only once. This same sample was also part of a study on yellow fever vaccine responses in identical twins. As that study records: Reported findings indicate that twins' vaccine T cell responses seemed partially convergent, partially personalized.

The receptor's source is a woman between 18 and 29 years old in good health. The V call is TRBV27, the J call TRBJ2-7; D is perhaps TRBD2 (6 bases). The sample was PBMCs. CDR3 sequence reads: CASSLGGVSYEQYF. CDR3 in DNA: TGTGCCAGCAGTTTGGGGGGAGTCTCCTACGAGCAGTACTTC.